This passage covers 17 T cell receptor beta chains from one sample sequenced in a study of shared clonotypes between healthy human individuals. Method: immunoSEQ multiplex PCR; TCRdb's copy keeps in-frame clones and lacks some. The sample has about 1,500,000 clones; roughly 96% are singletons. Material: naive CD4+ T cells sorted from blood. The subset: CD45RA+ positively selected. Every receptor here comes from a man under 40 in good health.

This clone was detected only once. The genes are TRBV6-6 and TRBJ1-3; 7 bases agree with TRBD1. Germline V CDR1 and CDR2: MNHNY, SVGAGI (reference sequence). V lost 6 bases, J lost 4 bases, and 9 bases stayed unmatched. The CDR3 is 15 residues long. The CDR3 here is CASSQPTGRGNTIYF. The CDR3 DNA reads TGTGCCAGCAGCCAACCGACAGGGAGGGGAAACACCATATATTTT.

The genes are TRBV15 and TRBJ2-1, with D unclear. Germline V gene sequence: CDR1 LNHNV, CDR2 YYDKDF (reference sequence). CDR3 size: 14 residues. V was clipped by 7 bases and J by 0 bases, with 10 bases between them. The CDR3 coding sequence is TGTGCCACCAAGAGTCGAAGCTCCTACAATGAGCAGTTCTTC. This encodes CATKSRSSYNEQFF.

V gene TRBV14 combines with J gene TRBJ1-5; TRBD1 matches at 7 bases. The V gene's germline CDR1 is SGHDN and CDR2 FVKESK. The CDR3 covers 15 residues. The V and J ends lost 1 base and 3 bases, in that order; junction bases with no gene match: 3. The CDR3 DNA is TGTGCCAGCAGCCAAGGGGACAGATCCAATCAGCCCCAGCATTTT. It codes for CASSQGDRSNQPQHF.

J is TRBJ2-5 and V is TRBV5-4, with no clear D. The J call is in doubt because the DNA end fits TRBJ2-7 better. This CDR3 has 13 amino acids. Germline values: CDR1 SGHNT, CDR2 YYREEE (reference sequence). This chain's CDR3 is CASSLPGTYEQYF. CDR3 bases: TGTGCCAGCAGCTTGCCCGGCACCTACGAGCAGTACTTC.

V and J are TRBV7-2 and TRBJ2-5; 10 bases map to TRBD2. Losses at the gene ends were 5 bases for V and 4 bases for J; bases not matched to a gene: 1. Germline V gene sequence: CDR1 SGHTA, CDR2 FQGNSA. The CDR3 is 13 amino acids. The CDR3 protein is CASSRLAGETQYF. The DNA for the CDR3 is TGTGCCAGCAGCAGACTAGCGGGAGAGACCCAGTACTTC.

The gene calls are TRBV28 and TRBJ1-1, with unresolved D. V was cut by 3 bases and J by 4 bases, with 3 bases left in between. Germline V gene sequence: CDR1 MDHEN, CDR2 SYDVKM. The CDR3 runs to 11 residues. The CDR3 region has the DNA TGTGCCAGCAGTTTCGGCACTGAAGCTTTCTTT. This codes for CASSFGTEAFF. Full variable domain (outside the CDR3, taken from reference TRBV28 and TRBJ1-1): DVKVTQSSRYLVKRTGEKVFLECVQDMDHENMFWYRQDPGLGLRLIYFSYDVKMKEKGDIPEGYSVSREKKERFSLILESASTNQTSMYLCASSFGTEAFFGQGTRLTVV.

For the CDR3, the DNA is TGTGCCAGCAGCTTAGTAGGCCCCTACAATGAGCAGTTCTTC. Amino acids: CASSLVGPYNEQFF. The chain carries TRBV7-9 and TRBJ2-1, with unresolved D. The germline V gene has CDR1 SEHNR and CDR2 FQNEAQ (reference sequence). V dropped 1 base and J dropped 2 bases, with 6 bases sitting between them. The CDR3 extends over 14 amino acids.

This clone was counted a single time. The chain carries TRBV18 and TRBJ2-1; tentatively, D is TRBD2 (6 bases). V lost 2 bases and J 9 bases, leaving 17 bases between the germline ends. The germline V gene encodes CDR1 KGHSH and CDR2 LQKENI. The CDR3 runs 15 residues. In nucleotides, the CDR3 is TGTGCCAGCTCACCAGGGGAGGTAGTACGGACTGAGCAGTTCTTC. Translation: CASSPGEVVRTEQFF.

V gene TRBV28 combines with J gene TRBJ1-5, with D unclear. The length of the CDR3 is 13 residues. Germline-derived CDR1 and CDR2 are MDHEN and SYDVKM. Trimming stripped 6 bases from V and 14 bases from J, with 20 bases between. The CDR3 DNA is TGTGCCAGCAGGCCGACCGACGGTGACCGGAAGCATTTT. As protein: CASRPTDGDRKHF.

This clone was detected only once. The chain carries TRBV28 and TRBJ2-3; D is undetermined. The length of the CDR3 is 16 residues. V lost 1 base and J lost 0, with 11 bases in between. CDR1 is MDHEN, CDR2 SYDVKM, per germline. The CDR3 bases are TGTGCCAGCAGTTTATTACCAGCAACCAGCACAGATACGCAGTATTTT. Protein: CASSLLPATSTDTQYF.

The chain joins TRBV5-4 to TRBJ2-3; D gene unclear. Per the germline V gene, CDR1 is SGHNT and CDR2 is YYREEE (reference sequence). The CDR3 has 14 residues. The V and J ends lost 4 bases and 3 bases respectively, with 12 bases between them. The DNA of the CDR3 is TGTGCCAGCAGCCCCATCGTAGGGACAGATACGCAGTATTTT. This sequence encodes CASSPIVGTDTQYF.

This clone showed up just a few times. The chain is built from TRBV5-4 and TRBJ1-1; 9 nucleotides align to TRBD1. J was trimmed by 8 bases and V by 5 bases; bases with no gene match: 7. Germline-derived CDR1 and CDR2 are SGHNT and YYREEE (reference sequence). There are 13 residues in the CDR3. CDR3 nucleotide sequence: TGTGCCAGCAGTTACCGGGACAGGGAGGAAGCTTTCTTT. It yields the protein CASSYRDREEAFF.

This chain links TRBV29-1 with TRBJ1-2, with D uncertain. Germline values: CDR1 SQVTM, CDR2 ANQGSEA. Deletions cut 4 bases from V and 3 bases from J, with 9 bases between. The CDR3 length is 12 residues. CDR3 sequence: CSVGAAYYGYTF. CDR3 nucleotide sequence: TGCAGCGTTGGAGCGGCCTACTATGGCTACACCTTC.

This clone is a singleton in its sample. This sequence joins TRBV18 and TRBJ2-1; 7 nucleotides match TRBD2. The CDR3 sequence is 18 residues long. Germline CDR1 reads KGHSH; CDR2 reads LQKENI. The trim removed 3 bases at V and 0 bases at J, leaving 11 bases unmatched. CDR3 DNA sequence: TGTGCCAGCTCACCCCGGGTAGCGGGTGCCAGCTCCTACAATGAGCAGTTCTTC. As protein: CASSPRVAGASSYNEQFF.

This clone showed up just once. The CDR3 DNA follows: TGTGCCAGCAGCAAAGCCGGACAGGGGAATCAGCCCCAGCATTTT. Translated: CASSKAGQGNQPQHF. The J gene is TRBJ1-5, the V gene TRBV21-1; TRBD1 reflects the table's D call only, with no check against the DNA. TRBV21-1 is recorded as a pseudogene. The CDR3 is 15 amino acids.

This chain's CDR3 is CASSPSGSIYEQYF. In DNA, the CDR3 is TGTGCCAGCAGCCCCAGCGGGAGTATCTACGAGCAGTACTTC. J is TRBJ2-7 and V is TRBV14; 8 bases fit TRBD2. The germline V gene encodes CDR1 SGHDN and CDR2 FVKESK. Unmatched junction bases numbered 5, after V lost 4 bases and J lost 3 bases. This CDR3 has 14 residues.

This clone has more than one count but fewer than ten. This sequence joins TRBV19 and TRBJ2-1, with TRBD2 matching 7 bases. Germline assignment: CDR1 LNHDA and CDR2 SQIVND (reference sequence). The CDR3 consists of 15 residues. The junction had 9 bases not matched to a gene; V was cut back by 1 base and J by 9 bases. The CDR3, as DNA: TGTGCCAGTAGTATAGGACTAGCCCTTTCTCTTGAGCAGTTCTTC. Translation: CASSIGLALSLEQFF.